These 23 T cell receptor beta chains came from one sample sequenced in a study of blood T cells in healthy people across ages. Through a sample-barcoded 5' primer and a J-beta primer mix, a second PCR was run for roughly 6 to 11 cycles. TCRdb re-called the 5' RACE reads with MiXCR, one entry per CDR3 protein. Of 500,000 to 550,000 distinct CDR3 sequences detected, less than 25% appear once; the ten largest clones hold around 10%. The data were also submitted as part of a second study, on T cells of mothers and their children.

The source material was blood. The receptor source for this set is a boy younger than 18 in good health.

This clonotype was recorded a few times. The J gene is TRBJ2-7, the V gene TRBV29-1; 8 positions agree with TRBD2. CDR3 length equals 16 residues. V dropped 5 bases and J dropped 0; count of bases not matched to a gene: 12. Germline CDR1 reads SQVTM; CDR2 reads ANQGSEA. CDR3 in amino acids: CSVFWRGAGRSYEQYF. CDR3 sequence (DNA): TGCAGCGTTTTTTGGCGGGGGGCAGGGCGCTCCTACGAGCAGTACTTC.

The chain is built from TRBV6-2 or TRBV6-3 and TRBJ1-4; D not certain. Per germline, CDR1 MNHEY and CDR2 SVGEGT. The CDR3 extends over 16 amino acids. V lost 5 bases, J lost 3 bases, and 16 bases lay in between. CDR3 DNA: TGTGCCAGCAGTACGCCTCGGGAATCGGCTAATGAAAAACTGTTTTTT. This sequence encodes CASSTPRESANEKLFF.

The V call is TRBV5-1, the J call TRBJ1-4, with D possibly matching TRBD1 (6 bases). Germline CDR1 reads SGHRS; CDR2 reads YFSETQ. The CDR3 is 14 residues long. V was shortened by 6 bases and J by 1 base, with 10 bases between the two germline ends. The CDR3 region has the DNA TGCGCCAGCACCAGGGGAGGAACTAATGAAAAACTGTTTTTT. It encodes CASTRGGTNEKLFF.

This chain uses TRBV7-2 with TRBJ2-5; D is unresolved. The CDR3 runs to 13 residues. Germline CDR1 and CDR2: SGHTA and FQGNSA. V lost 2 bases, J lost 5 bases, and 9 bases lay in between. CDR3 nucleotides: TGTGCCAGCAGCTTATTCAACGTCGAGACCCAGTACTTC. Residues: CASSLFNVETQYF.

The chain carries TRBV6-2 or TRBV6-3 and TRBJ1-1, with a weak D call TRBD1 (5 bases). With 6 bases removed from V and 4 bases from J, the gap between germline ends came to 15 bases. The CDR3 runs 14 residues. Germline loops: CDR1 MNHEY, CDR2 SVGEGT. The CDR3 DNA is TGTGCCAGCAGCCCCCGGGGGTTCGGCACTGAAGCTTTCTTT. Its translation: CASSPRGFGTEAFF.

As regards this clonotype: An end of the junction differs from the germline gene, which may be a read error. J is TRBJ2-1 and V is TRBV4-2; possibly TRBD2 for D (6 bases). This CDR3 has 15 residues. Looked up from germline, CDR1 is LGHNA and CDR2 is YNFKEQ. CDR3 sequence reads: CASSQDYYQSNVQFF. The CDR3 DNA reads as TGTGCCAGCAGCCAGGACTATTACCAAAGCAATGTGCAGTTCTTC.

This clonotype was observed a few times. V is TRBV12-3 or TRBV12-4 and J is TRBJ1-4; 9 bases are shared with TRBD1. The CDR3 totals 14 residues. V dropped 6 bases and J dropped 8; count of bases not matched to a gene: 7. CDR3 region: CASRSRDREEKLFF. CDR3 sequence (DNA): TGTGCCAGCAGATCCCGGGACAGGGAAGAAAAACTGTTTTTT.

V and J are TRBV4-1 and TRBJ1-5, with 10 bases fitting TRBD1. Germline loops: CDR1 MGHRA, CDR2 YSYEKL. The CDR3 loop spans 18 amino acids. V shed 3 bases, J shed 3 bases, and the junction held 11 bases outside the gene matches. The CDR3 protein is CASSQVPGTGVYNQPQHF. CDR3 DNA sequence: TGCGCCAGCAGCCAGGTTCCCGGGACAGGGGTTTACAATCAGCCCCAGCATTTT.

The table lists this clonotype with a few counts. The rearrangement joins TRBV7-6 to TRBJ1-1; D uncertain. Between the trimmed V and J ends, which lost 3 bases and 4 bases, there was a span of 12 bases. The CDR3 runs 14 residues. The germline V gene encodes CDR1 SGHVS and CDR2 FNYEAQ. The CDR3 nucleotides are TGTGCCAGCAGCTTGAATCGGGGTTCCACTGAAGCTTTCTTT. Translating it yields CASSLNRGSTEAFF.

This clonotype turned up a few times. V and J are TRBV29-1 and TRBJ2-7, with D possibly TRBD1 on 5 matching bases. Trimming shortened V by 2 bases and J by 3 bases, and 11 bases separated the two germline ends. Looked up from germline, CDR1 is SQVTM and CDR2 is ANQGSEA. There are 13 residues in the CDR3. The CDR3 protein is CSVELGRGYEQYF. The CDR3 DNA sequence: TGCAGCGTTGAACTGGGTAGGGGCTACGAGCAGTACTTC.

The V gene is TRBV10-3, the J gene TRBJ2-5; D is possibly TRBD2 (6 bases). The J call may be in error: the DNA end matches TRBJ2-7 better. There are 12 residues in the CDR3. Per the germline V gene, CDR1 is ENHRY and CDR2 is SYGVKD. The CDR3 protein is CAIRAGSYEQYF. The CDR3, as DNA: TGTGCCATCAGGGCGGGGTCCTACGAGCAGTACTTC.

This clonotype was picked up a small number of times. This sequence joins TRBV29-1 and TRBJ1-1; no reliable D call. The V and J ends lost 3 bases and 2 bases respectively, with 7 bases between them. In germline, CDR1 is SQVTM, CDR2 ANQGSEA. The CDR3 length is 12 residues. As DNA, the CDR3 is TGCAGCGTTGATCCCTTTAACACTGAAGCTTTCTTT. This gives the protein CSVDPFNTEAFF. Variable domain in full (rest from reference TRBV29-1 and TRBJ1-1): SAVISQKPSRDICQRGTSLTIQCQVDSQVTMMFWYRQQPGQSLTLIATANQGSEATYESGFVIDKFPISRPNLTFSTLTVSNMSPEDSSIYLCSVDPFNTEAFFGQGTRLTVV.

This clonotype was observed once. V usage is TRBV10-2 and J usage is TRBJ1-2; maybe TRBD1 (6 bases). V was pared by 4 bases and J by 7 bases, with 16 bases between. The CDR3 has 14 residues. In germline, CDR1 is WSHSY, CDR2 SAAADI. The CDR3 sequence: CASSVGQGPLGYTF. The DNA of the CDR3 is TGCGCCAGCAGTGTAGGGCAGGGGCCTCTTGGCTACACCTTC.

The rearrangement links TRBV20-1 to TRBJ2-5; D is perhaps TRBD1 (6 bases). This CDR3 contains 13 residues. The germline CDR1 and CDR2 sequences are DFQATT and SNEGSKA (reference sequence). V was shortened by 3 bases and J by 6 bases, with 14 bases between the two germline ends. The CDR3 DNA sequence: TGCAGTGCTAGGGGACAAAGAGGTCAGACCCAGTACTTC. It specifies CSARGQRGQTQYF.

There are a few counts of this clonotype. V and J are TRBV7-9 and TRBJ2-7; D not certain. CDR1 and CDR2 from the germline V gene are SEHNR and FQNEAQ (reference sequence). CDR3 length: 14 residues. V shed 4 bases and J shed 3 bases, with 13 bases lying between them. The CDR3 region has the DNA TGTGCCAGCAGCTCCCAGGCTGGTGGCTACGAGCAGTACTTC. This codes for CASSSQAGGYEQYF.

This clonotype was seen a few times. The gene calls are TRBV6-1 and TRBJ1-1; the match to TRBD1 covers 10 bases. Germline V gene lookup returns CDR1 MNHNS and CDR2 SASEGT. Trimming at V came to 5 bases and at J to 5 bases, leaving 2 bases not matched to a gene. CDR3 length equals 13 residues. CDR3 amino acids: CASSWDRGTEAFF. Here the CDR3 DNA reads TGTGCCAGCAGTTGGGACAGGGGAACTGAAGCTTTCTTT.

The CDR3 reads CASSQGEYRLGMGTGELFF. CDR3 DNA: TGCGCCAGCAGCCAAGGGGAATACAGATTGGGGATGGGCACCGGGGAGCTGTTTTTT. This chain joins TRBV4-3 and TRBJ2-2, with no clear D. Germline V gene sequence: CDR1 LGHNA, CDR2 YSLEER. V lost 1 base and J 4 bases, leaving 22 bases between the germline ends. The CDR3 is 19 residues long.

This clonotype showed up just a few times. The rearrangement uses TRBV4-1 and TRBJ2-3; D remains ambiguous. The germline V gene has CDR1 MGHRA and CDR2 YSYEKL. The CDR3 spans 17 residues. Trimming stripped 0 bases from V and 0 bases from J, with 13 bases between. This chain's CDR3 is CASSQDLDGSSTDTQYF. In DNA form, the CDR3 reads TGCGCCAGCAGCCAAGATCTGGACGGGTCTAGCACAGATACGCAGTATTTT.

This clonotype was found a few times. This rearrangement joins TRBV19 to TRBJ2-1; 7 bases are a match to TRBD1. Germline CDR1 and CDR2: LNHDA and SQIVND (reference sequence). CDR3 length: 17 amino acids. V gave up 1 base and J gave up 0 bases; unmatched junction bases: 6. CDR3 residues: CASSIARGMSSYNEQFF. The CDR3 DNA follows: TGTGCCAGTAGTATAGCCAGGGGGATGAGCTCCTACAATGAGCAGTTCTTC.

This chain connects TRBV10-3 to TRBJ1-2; 7 nucleotides line up with TRBD1. The junction had 3 bases not matched to a gene; V was cut back by 2 bases and J by 3 bases. The CDR3 contains 14 residues. The germline CDR1 and CDR2 sequences are ENHRY and SYGVKD. This chain's CDR3 is CAISETGADYGYTF. DNA of the CDR3: TGTGCCATCAGTGAGACAGGGGCCGACTATGGCTACACCTTC.

In its sample, this clonotype was seen many times. The chain combines TRBV6-5 with TRBJ2-1, with 13 positions matching TRBD2. The CDR3 is 15 residues long. The germline CDR1 and CDR2 sequences are MNHEY and SVGAGI. J gave up 4 bases and V 5 bases, and 2 bases lay outside the gene matches. The CDR3 spells CASSRTSGSYNEQFF. In DNA form, the CDR3 reads TGTGCCAGCAGTCGGACTAGCGGGAGTTACAATGAGCAGTTCTTC.

The chain is built from TRBV9 and TRBJ2-5; D gene uncertain. V lost 0 bases and J 5 bases, leaving 23 bases between the germline ends. The CDR3 sequence is 18 residues long. Germline lookup yields CDR1 SGDLS and CDR2 YYNGEE. The CDR3 nucleotides read TGTGCCAGCAGCGTAGCTGTCGGCCGTGGGTCTCGTCTGGAGACCCAGTACTTC. Translation gives CASSVAVGRGSRLETQYF.

This clonotype occurred once. A junction boundary mismatches the germline segment, possibly from a read error. Written as DNA, the CDR3 is TGTGCCAGCAGTTCTACCCAGAGAACAGATACGCAGTATTTC. Translating it yields CASSSTQRTDTQYF. The chain joins TRBV12-3 or TRBV12-4 to TRBJ2-3; no clear D gene. There are 14 residues in the CDR3.